This entry is about one TCR beta chain. The target antigen is unknown. A junction boundary mismatches the germline segment, possibly from a read error. This specimen belongs to a study of T cell clonotyping in hematopoietic cell transplantation. The study, taken as a whole, reports: Higher Inverse Simpson Index values in graft donor and pretransplant recipient predicted broader posttransplant TCR diversity.

The time point here: recipient sample about 28 days before transplant, after cytoreduction. Repertoires were generated with immunoSEQ multiplex PCR, while TCRdb's copy carries only in-frame clones and drops some. The table records roughly 5,700 clones, over 75% of them present only once. Germline V CDR1 and CDR2: SSHAT, FNYEAQ (reference sequence). The CDR3 loop spans 14 amino acids. The chain has TRBV7-7 and TRBJ2-3; possible D gene TRBD1, 5 bases. Sequencing was performed on peripheral blood mononuclear cells, taken before stem cell transplant. The receptor was isolated from a woman aged 45 to 65 with acute myeloid leukemia. Some clones in this sample may be carry-over from other donors' samples. The CDR3 reads CASSSLQDIGTQYF. CDR3 sequence (DNA): TGTGCTAGCAGCTCTCTCCAGGACATCGGTACGCAGTATTTT.